Below, one T cell receptor beta chain is given with its context. The data belong to a study of blood T cell repertoires in COVID-19. Germline loops: CDR1 SGHRS, CDR2 YFSETQ. CDR3 size: 14 residues. Trimming removed 3 bases from V and 6 bases from J, with 13 bases in between. Using immunoSEQ multiplex PCR, the repertoire was profiled, and TCRdb retains in-frame clones only, with some absent. This table has fewer than 65,000 clones, 70% to 90% appearing once. The gene calls are TRBV5-1 and TRBJ2-4; tentatively, D is TRBD2 (5 bases). This TCR was sampled from a man aged 55 to 69 with acute or convalescent COVID-19. The sequenced sample was peripheral blood. The DNA of the CDR3 is TGCGCCAGCAGCTACGGGCCTGAGGGAAACATTCAGTACTTC. It yields the protein CASSYGPEGNIQYF. Full variable domain (outside the CDR3, taken from reference TRBV5-1 and TRBJ2-4): KAGVTQTPRYLIKTRGQQVTLSCSPISGHRSVSWYQQTPGQGLQFLFEYFSETQRNKGNFPGRFSGRQFSNSRSEMNVSTLELGDSALYLCASSYGPEGNIQYFGAGTRLSVL.